Listed below are T cell receptor beta chains from one sample, sequenced in a study of T-cell reconstitution after alpha-beta-depleted transplantation in children. In TCRdb, the PCR reads were re-called with MiXCR into one record per CDR3 protein. Among approximately 250,000 distinct CDR3 sequences listed, around 9.7% were seen once. Sequencing was performed on PBMCs from the stem cell graft donor, taken from the stem cell graft. Receptors were obtained from a human donor who donated a stem cell graft to a child with SCID. The CDR3 runs from the conserved cysteine through the conserved F or W. A D gene is named only where the DNA matches it firmly. Some rows mark clone size as missing; the rest say once, few, many or name a class of expanded clone.

j_gene	abundance	v_gene	d_gene	CDR3aa	CDR3nt
TRBJ1-6	many	TRBV7-3	NA	CASSLTADSPLHF	TGTGCCAGCAGCTTAACCGCGGATTCACCCCTCCACTTT
TRBJ2-5	NA	TRBV5-6	NA	CASSSQGIGEETQYF	TGTGCCAGCAGCTCCCAAGGGATAGGGGAAGAGACCCAGTACTTC
TRBJ2-1	many	TRBV7-8	TRBD2	CASSLRGGGSYNEQFF	TGTGCCAGCAGCTTACGGGGGGGCGGTTCCTACAATGAGCAGTTCTTC
TRBJ2-2	NA	TRBV27	NA	CASSAPSFRAGTGELFF	TGTGCCAGCAGTGCCCCCTCATTCAGGGCTGGTACCGGGGAGCTGTTTTTT
TRBJ2-6	many	TRBV15	NA	CATFGANVLTF	TGTGCCACCTTCGGGGCCAACGTCCTGACTTTC
TRBJ2-5	many	TRBV7-9	NA	CASSLLGPETQYF	TGTGCCAGCAGCTTATTGGGGCCAGAGACCCAGTACTTC
TRBJ2-3	many	TRBV7-6	TRBD2	CASSLFTGGNYPDTQYF	TGTGCCAGCAGCTTATTCACCGGGGGGAATTATCCAGATACGCAGTATTTT
TRBJ1-1	many	TRBV18	NA	CASSYTGNTEAFF	TGTGCCAGCTCGTACACAGGGAACACTGAAGCTTTCTTT
TRBJ2-1	few	TRBV6-6	NA	CACGTIYNEQFF	TGTGCCTGCGGGACGATATACAATGAGCAGTTCTTC
TRBJ2-3	few	TRBV2	NA	CASSEAPADTQYF	TGTGCCAGCAGTGAAGCACCCGCAGATACGCAGTATTTT
TRBJ1-1	many	TRBV6-5	NA	CASSYATVGNTEAFF	TGTGCCAGCAGTTACGCGACAGTAGGAAACACTGAAGCTTTCTTT
TRBJ1-1	many	TRBV29-1	TRBD1	CSVEYWTGVATEAFF	TGCAGCGTTGAATATTGGACAGGGGTGGCCACTGAAGCTTTCTTT
TRBJ2-7	many	TRBV7-3	NA	CASSLRRRGPSYEQYF	TGTGCCAGCAGCTTAAGACGGAGGGGACCCTCCTACGAGCAGTACTTC
TRBJ2-7	NA	TRBV6-5	NA	CASSSNLRGYEQYF	TGTGCCAGCAGTTCCAACCTAAGGGGATACGAGCAGTACTTC
TRBJ1-5	NA	TRBV3-1	NA	CASSQGTVGNQPQHF	TGTGCCAGCAGCCAAGGGACGGTGGGCAATCAGCCCCAGCATTTT
TRBJ1-2	few	TRBV5-1	NA	CASSLATDNYGYTF	TGCGCCAGCAGCTTGGCGACGGATAACTATGGCTACACCTTC
TRBJ2-7	many	TRBV15	TRBD1	CATSIHRTGGYEQYF	TGTGCCACCAGCATCCACCGGACAGGGGGCTACGAGCAGTACTTC
TRBJ2-2	few	TRBV6-5	NA	CASIKTGTSNTGELFF	TGTGCCAGCATTAAAACAGGGACTTCGAACACCGGGGAGCTGTTTTTT
TRBJ2-2	many	TRBV5-6	TRBD2	CASSLMTSGTGELFF	TGTGCCAGCAGCTTAATGACTAGCGGGACCGGGGAGCTGTTTTTT
TRBJ1-1	few	TRBV3-1	NA	CASSQVRGTEAFF	TGTGCCAGCAGCCAAGTAAGGGGGACTGAAGCTTTCTTT
TRBJ2-7	many	TRBV5-1	NA	CASSFVGYEQYF	TGCGCCAGCAGCTTTGTGGGGTACGAGCAGTACTTC
TRBJ2-7	many	TRBV29-1	NA	CSVADGVSYEQYF	TGCAGCGTTGCGGACGGGGTCAGCTACGAGCAGTACTTC
TRBJ1-5	NA	TRBV7-2	TRBD1	CASSFLTGQGIRQPQHF	TGTGCCAGCAGCTTTTTAACGGGACAGGGAATTCGCCAGCCCCAGCATTTT
TRBJ1-1	many	TRBV7-9	NA	CASSLARAPNTEAFF	TGTGCCAGCAGCTTAGCCCGGGCCCCGAACACTGAAGCTTTCTTT
TRBJ2-1	many	TRBV19	NA	CASGNYNEQFF	TGTGCCAGCGGCAATTACAATGAGCAGTTCTTC
TRBJ1-2	many	TRBV5-1	NA	CASRQDRLYGYTF	TGCGCCAGCAGACAAGACAGGCTTTATGGCTACACCTTC
TRBJ1-5	few	TRBV20-1	NA	CSATLGPNQPQHF	TGCAGTGCCACCCTCGGACCCAATCAGCCCCAGCATTTT
TRBJ2-3	few	TRBV15	TRBD2	CATSRGLAGGYTDTQYF	TGTGCCACCAGCAGAGGACTAGCGGGGGGTTACACAGATACGCAGTATTTT
TRBJ2-3	many	TRBV20-1	TRBD2	CSASSRTSGGDTQYF	TGCAGTGCTTCCTCGCGGACTAGCGGGGGGGATACGCAGTATTTT
TRBJ2-7	NA	TRBV20-1	NA	CSARDIRGYEQYF	TGCAGTGCTAGAGATATACGAGGTTACGAGCAGTACTTC
TRBJ1-1	many	TRBV2	NA	CASSEGPGGRNTEAFF	TGTGCCAGCAGTGAAGGTCCCGGCGGACGCAACACTGAAGCTTTCTTT
TRBJ2-1	many	TRBV20-1	TRBD1	CSARDWGDRGLQFF	TGCAGTGCTAGAGATTGGGGTGACAGGGGGCTCCAGTTCTTC
TRBJ2-3	many	TRBV27	NA	CASCKTSASTDTQYF	TGTGCCAGCTGTAAGACATCTGCTAGCACAGATACGCAGTATTTT
TRBJ1-1	many	TRBV20-1	NA	CSATLSSMNTEAFF	TGCAGTGCCACACTCTCCTCTATGAACACTGAAGCTTTCTTT
TRBJ2-5	many	TRBV5-1	NA	CASSLQRVQETQYF	TGCGCCAGCAGCCTGCAGCGGGTTCAAGAGACCCAGTACTTC
TRBJ2-2	many	TRBV20-1	NA	CSASRGGSGELFF	TGCAGTGCTAGCCGTGGCGGCTCCGGGGAGCTGTTTTTT
TRBJ2-1	many	TRBV12-3/TRBV12-4	TRBD2	CASTVGGKGLFF	TGTGCCAGCACCGTCGGGGGGAAGGGGCTGTTCTTC
TRBJ2-1	NA	TRBV7-9	NA	CASSPGLIGFYNEQFF	TGTGCCAGCAGCCCCGGGCTTATCGGCTTCTACAATGAGCAGTTCTTC
TRBJ1-1	NA	TRBV6-4	TRBD1	CASGTGGLDAKGTEAFF	TGTGCCAGTGGGACAGGGGGTCTCGATGCAAAGGGAACTGAAGCTTTCTTT
TRBJ1-2	many	TRBV12-3/TRBV12-4	NA	CASSYPSGGSYGYTF	TGTGCCAGCAGTTACCCCTCCGGGGGATCCTATGGCTACACCTTC
TRBJ1-5	many	TRBV10-3	NA	CASQGFGNQPQHF	TGTGCCAGCCAAGGGTTCGGCAATCAGCCCCAGCATTTT
TRBJ2-4	many	TRBV6-2/TRBV6-3	NA	CASSYSPKGGRRINIQYF	TGTGCCAGCAGTTACTCGCCGAAAGGGGGGCGCAGAATAAACATTCAGTACTTC
TRBJ1-1	many	TRBV10-3	NA	CAISDRTLGTEAFF	TGTGCCATCAGTGACCGGACGCTGGGGACTGAAGCTTTCTTT
TRBJ2-1	many	TRBV5-1	NA	CASSFSGHMNEQFF	TGCGCCAGCAGCTTTTCCGGACATATGAATGAGCAGTTCTTC